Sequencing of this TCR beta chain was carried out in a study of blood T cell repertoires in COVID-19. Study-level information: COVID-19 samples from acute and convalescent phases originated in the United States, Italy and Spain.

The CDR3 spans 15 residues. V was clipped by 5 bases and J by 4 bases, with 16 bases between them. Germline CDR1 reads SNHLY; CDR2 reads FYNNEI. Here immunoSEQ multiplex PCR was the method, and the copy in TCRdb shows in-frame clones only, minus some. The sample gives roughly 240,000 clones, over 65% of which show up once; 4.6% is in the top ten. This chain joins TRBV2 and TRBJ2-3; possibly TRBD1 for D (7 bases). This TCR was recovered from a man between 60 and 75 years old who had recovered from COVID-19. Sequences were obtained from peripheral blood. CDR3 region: CASSRGQGGSDTQYF. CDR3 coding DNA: TGTGCCAGCAGTCGCGGGCAGGGGGGCTCAGATACGCAGTATTTT.